Listed below are T cell receptor beta chains from one sample, sequenced in a study of radiotherapy plus CTLA-4 blockade in lung cancer. TCRdb keeps only in-frame clones here, not all; method: immunoSEQ multiplex PCR. In the table there are about 100,000 clones, approximately 83% of which are singletons. Material: peripheral blood, obtained from a patient treated with radiotherapy plus ipilimumab. The receptors shown here come from a human donor with non-small cell lung cancer who had stable disease on radiotherapy plus ipilimumab. Each CDR3 is given with its conserved first and last residue. The D gene is left open where the match is weak. Size values are once, few and many counts, or a class for expanded clones, and some rows have none.

-	TRBV18	TRBJ1-2	-	CASSPPSVRPTNSYTF	TGTGCCAGCTCACCACCGTCAGTTCGGCCCACAAATAGCTACACCTTC
-	TRBV7-8	TRBJ2-2	-	CASSLTVNTGELFF	TGTGCCAGCAGCTTGACAGTGAACACCGGGGAGCTGTTTTTT
TRBD1	TRBV28	TRBJ2-7	-	CASSLDRVSYEQYF	TGTGCCAGCAGTTTAGACAGGGTCTCCTACGAGCAGTACTTC
-	TRBV2	TRBJ1-1	-	CASLGSMNTEAFF	TGTGCCAGCTTGGGCAGCATGAACACTGAAGCTTTCTTT
-	TRBV10-2	TRBJ2-2	-	CASRNSWRDPGELFF	TGCGCCAGCAGAAATTCGTGGCGGGATCCCGGGGAGCTGTTTTTT
-	TRBV5-1	TRBJ2-7	-	CASTIDGRRDEQYF	TGCGCCAGCACTATAGATGGTAGAAGGGACGAGCAGTACTTC
TRBD2	TRBV27	TRBJ2-7	-	CASSRRTSGGGSSYEQYF	TGTGCCAGCAGTCGTCGGACTAGCGGGGGGGGGAGCTCCTACGAGCAGTACTTC
-	TRBV19	TRBJ1-5	few	CASSKDSRGGNQPQHF	TGTGCCAGTAGTAAGGACAGCCGAGGGGGCAATCAGCCCCAGCATTTT
-	TRBV4-2	TRBJ1-3	-	CASSQKNSFQGHSGNTIYF	TGTGCCAGCAGCCAGAAAAACTCCTTTCAGGGTCACTCTGGAAACACCATATATTTT
-	TRBV28	TRBJ1-1	-	CASSLEDREAFF	TGTGCCAGCAGTTTAGAGGACCGTGAAGCTTTCTTT
-	TRBV6-5	TRBJ1-4	-	CASSYDSEKLFF	TGTGCCAGCAGTTACGATAGTGAAAAACTGTTTTTT
-	TRBV30	TRBJ2-1	few	CAWSLQGGEQFF	TGTGCCTGGAGTCTACAGGGCGGTGAGCAGTTCTTC
-	TRBV6-5	TRBJ2-3	-	CASSYSQINTDTQYF	TGTGCCAGCAGTTACTCTCAGATAAACACAGATACGCAGTATTTT
-	TRBV20-1	TRBJ2-3	-	CSASPVDTQYF	TGCAGTGCTTCCCCCGTAGATACGCAGTATTTT
-	TRBV5-1	TRBJ2-5	-	CASSLPNSQETQYF	TGCGCCAGCAGCTTGCCCAACTCACAAGAGACCCAGTACTTC
TRBD2	TRBV7-9	TRBJ2-7	-	CASSPTSGSSYEQYF	TGTGCCAGCAGCCCTACTAGCGGCAGCTCCTACGAGCAGTACTTC
-	TRBV21-1	TRBJ2-3	-	CASSKEGFRTDTQYF	TGTGCCAGCAGCAAAGAGGGGTTCCGCACAGATACGCAGTATTTT
-	TRBV7-9	TRBJ1-6	few	CASSLGSGVSSPLHF	TGTGCCAGCAGCTTAGGCTCAGGGGTTAGTTCACCCCTCCACTTT
-	TRBV5-4	TRBJ1-1	few	CASSLDRDMNTEAFF	TGTGCCAGCAGCTTGGACAGGGACATGAACACTGAAGCTTTCTTT
-	TRBV5-1	TRBJ2-2	-	CASSFSQGFGELFF	TGCGCCAGCAGCTTCAGTCAGGGCTTCGGGGAGCTGTTTTTT
-	TRBV9	TRBJ2-5	-	CASSVAQLEGETQYF	TGTGCCAGCAGCGTAGCACAATTAGAAGGAGAGACCCAGTACTTC
TRBD2	TRBV28	TRBJ2-4	few	CASSWTSGRSLAKNIQYF	TGTGCCAGCAGCTGGACTAGCGGGAGGTCGCTAGCCAAAAACATTCAGTACTTC
-	TRBV19	TRBJ1-2	-	CASRPSPGGGYTF	TGTGCCAGTAGACCGTCCCCGGGAGGAGGCTACACCTTC
-	TRBV5-1	TRBJ2-1	-	CASRLLSGQGGEQFF	TGCGCCAGCAGACTTCTCTCGGGCCAGGGGGGTGAGCAGTTCTTC
-	TRBV4-1	TRBJ2-2	-	CASSITPGELFF	TGCGCCAGCAGCATAACGCCCGGGGAGCTGTTTTTT
-	TRBV9	TRBJ2-2	few	CASSVGGRANTGELFF	TGTGCCAGCAGCGTAGGGGGACGCGCGAACACCGGGGAGCTGTTTTTT
TRBD2	TRBV5-1	TRBJ2-7	-	CASSLGGGSSYEQYF	TGCGCCAGCAGCTTGGGCGGGGGTAGCTCCTACGAGCAGTACTTC
-	TRBV19	TRBJ2-2	-	CASSIRGTREPGELFF	TGTGCCAGTAGTATTCGGGGGACACGGGAACCCGGGGAGCTGTTTTTT
-	TRBV5-4	TRBJ1-2	few	CASSLDRDNYGYTF	TGTGCCAGCAGCTTGGACAGGGATAACTATGGCTACACCTTC
-	TRBV14	TRBJ1-2	-	CASSPKGANYGYTF	TGTGCCAGCAGCCCAAAGGGGGCTAACTATGGCTACACCTTC
-	TRBV28	TRBJ1-1	-	CATGQPTEAFF	TGTGCCACCGGACAGCCCACTGAAGCTTTCTTT
TRBD1	TRBV28	TRBJ2-7	once	CASSLTGSYEQYF	TGTGCCAGCAGCCTGACAGGGTCCTACGAGCAGTACTTC
-	TRBV27	TRBJ2-5	-	CATGIETQYF	TGTGCCACCGGGATAGAGACCCAGTACTTC
-	TRBV5-1	TRBJ2-1	-	CASSSGVSSYNEQFF	TGCGCCAGCAGCTCGGGCGTGAGCTCCTACAATGAGCAGTTCTTC
TRBD1	TRBV7-2	TRBJ1-5	-	CASSRDSRNQPQHF	TGTGCCAGCAGCCGGGACAGTCGCAATCAGCCCCAGCATTTT
TRBD2	TRBV28	TRBJ2-7	-	CASRGGSESSYEQYF	TGTGCCAGCAGGGGGGGGAGCGAAAGCTCCTACGAGCAGTACTTC
TRBD1	TRBV5-1	TRBJ2-1	few	CASSPWRQGADNEQFF	TGCGCCAGCAGCCCGTGGAGACAGGGGGCCGACAATGAGCAGTTCTTC
-	TRBV19	TRBJ2-7	-	CASSIGGPFDEQYF	TGTGCCAGTAGTATAGGGGGTCCCTTCGACGAGCAGTACTTC
TRBD1	TRBV4-1	TRBJ2-7	once	CASSQELFGQGVDEQYF	TGCGCCAGCAGCCAAGAGTTGTTCGGCCAGGGGGTCGACGAGCAGTACTTC
-	TRBV29-1	TRBJ1-1	-	CSVGGLNTEAFF	TGCAGCGTGGGAGGATTGAACACTGAAGCTTTCTTT
TRBD1	TRBV6-5	TRBJ1-4	once	CASRTGGTYEKLFF	TGTGCCAGCAGAACAGGGGGGACATATGAAAAACTGTTTTTT
TRBD2	TRBV19	TRBJ2-1	-	CATKAFRLAGGVEQFF	TGTGCCACTAAAGCCTTTCGGCTAGCGGGAGGGGTTGAGCAGTTCTTC